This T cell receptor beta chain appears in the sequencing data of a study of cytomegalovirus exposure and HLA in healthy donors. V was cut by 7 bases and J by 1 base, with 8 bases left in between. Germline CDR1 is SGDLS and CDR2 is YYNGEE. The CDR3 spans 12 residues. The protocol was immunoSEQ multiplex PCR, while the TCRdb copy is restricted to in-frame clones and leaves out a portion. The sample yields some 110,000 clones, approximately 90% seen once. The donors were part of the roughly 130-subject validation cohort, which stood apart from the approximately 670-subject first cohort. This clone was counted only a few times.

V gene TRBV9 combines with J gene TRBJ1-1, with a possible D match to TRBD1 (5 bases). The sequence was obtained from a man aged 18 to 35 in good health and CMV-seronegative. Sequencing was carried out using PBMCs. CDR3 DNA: TGTGCCAGCGGACAACCGAACACTGAAGCTTTCTTT. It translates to CASGQPNTEAFF. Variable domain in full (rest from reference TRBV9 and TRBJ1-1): DSGVTQTPKHLITATGQRVTLRCSPRSGDLSVYWYQQSLDQGLQFLIQYYNGEERAKGNILERFSAQQFPDLHSELNLSSLELGDSALYFCASGQPNTEAFFGQGTRLTVV.